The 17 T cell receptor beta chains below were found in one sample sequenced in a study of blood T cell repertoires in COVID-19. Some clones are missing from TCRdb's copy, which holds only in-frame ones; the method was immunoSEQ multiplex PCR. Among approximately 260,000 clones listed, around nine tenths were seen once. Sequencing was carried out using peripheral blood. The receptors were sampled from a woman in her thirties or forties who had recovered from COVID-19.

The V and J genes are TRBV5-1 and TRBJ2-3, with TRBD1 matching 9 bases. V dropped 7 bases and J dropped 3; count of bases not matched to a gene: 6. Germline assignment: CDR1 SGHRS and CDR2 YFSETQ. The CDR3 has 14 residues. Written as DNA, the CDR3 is TGCGCCAGCGGTTCGGGGACAGGGACAGATACGCAGTATTTT. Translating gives CASGSGTGTDTQYF.

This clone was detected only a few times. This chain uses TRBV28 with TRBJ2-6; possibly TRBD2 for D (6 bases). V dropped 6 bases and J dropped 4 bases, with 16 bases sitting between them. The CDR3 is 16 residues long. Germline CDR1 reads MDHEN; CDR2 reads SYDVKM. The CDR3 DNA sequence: TGTGCCAGCAGCCCTCCTCGGGGGACCGGGGCCAACGTCCTGACTTTC. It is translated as CASSPPRGTGANVLTF. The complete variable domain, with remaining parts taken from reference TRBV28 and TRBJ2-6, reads DVKVTQSSRYLVKRTGEKVFLECVQDMDHENMFWYRQDPGLGLRLIYFSYDVKMKEKGDIPEGYSVSREKKERFSLILESASTNQTSMYLCASSPPRGTGANVLTFGAGSRLTVL.

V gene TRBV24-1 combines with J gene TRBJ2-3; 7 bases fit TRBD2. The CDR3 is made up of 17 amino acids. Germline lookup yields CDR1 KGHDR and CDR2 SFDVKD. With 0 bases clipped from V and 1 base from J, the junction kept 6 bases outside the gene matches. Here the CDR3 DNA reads TGTGCCACCAGTGATTTGGCGGCTAGCGGCGGCACAGATACGCAGTATTTT. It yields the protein CATSDLAASGGTDTQYF.

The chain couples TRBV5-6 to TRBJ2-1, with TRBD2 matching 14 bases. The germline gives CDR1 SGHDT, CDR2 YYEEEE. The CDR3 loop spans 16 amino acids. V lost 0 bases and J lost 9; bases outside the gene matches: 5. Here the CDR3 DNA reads TGTGCCAGCAGCTTGGCCAGACTAGCGGGAGGGATTGAGCAGTTCTTC. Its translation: CASSLARLAGGIEQFF.

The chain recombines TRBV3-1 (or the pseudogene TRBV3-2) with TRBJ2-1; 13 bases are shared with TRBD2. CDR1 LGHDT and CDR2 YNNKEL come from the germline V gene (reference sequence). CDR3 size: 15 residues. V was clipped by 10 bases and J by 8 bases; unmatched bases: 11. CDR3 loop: CAIGTGTSGIDEQFF. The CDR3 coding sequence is TGTGCCATTGGGACCGGGACTAGCGGGATCGATGAGCAGTTCTTC.

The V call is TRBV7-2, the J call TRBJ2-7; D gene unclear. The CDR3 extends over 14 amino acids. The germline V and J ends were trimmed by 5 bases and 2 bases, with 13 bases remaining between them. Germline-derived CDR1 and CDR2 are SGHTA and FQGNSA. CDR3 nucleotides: TGTGCCAGCAGCCACCGACATGCCCCCTACGAGCAGTACTTC. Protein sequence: CASSHRHAPYEQYF.

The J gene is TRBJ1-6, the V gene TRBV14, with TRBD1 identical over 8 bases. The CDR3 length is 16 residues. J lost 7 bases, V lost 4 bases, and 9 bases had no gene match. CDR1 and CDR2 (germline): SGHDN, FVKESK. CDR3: CASSPMWTGTNSPLHF. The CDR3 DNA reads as TGTGCCAGCAGCCCAATGTGGACAGGGACGAATTCACCCCTCCACTTT.

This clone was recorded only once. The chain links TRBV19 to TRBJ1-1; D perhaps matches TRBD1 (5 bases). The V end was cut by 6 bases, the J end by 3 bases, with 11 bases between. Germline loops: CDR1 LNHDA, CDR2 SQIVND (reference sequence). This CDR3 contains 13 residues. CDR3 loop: CASSPQGYTEAFF. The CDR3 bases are TGTGCCAGTAGCCCCCAGGGCTACACTGAAGCTTTCTTT.

The CDR3 loop reads CASREVYGYTF. The CDR3 bases are TGTGCCAGCAGAGAGGTCTATGGCTACACCTTC. The chain recombines TRBV28 with TRBJ1-2; D gene unclear. Germline V gene data show CDR1 as MDHEN and CDR2 as SYDVKM. CDR3 length equals 11 residues. V gave up 6 bases and J gave up 4 bases, with 6 bases separating them.

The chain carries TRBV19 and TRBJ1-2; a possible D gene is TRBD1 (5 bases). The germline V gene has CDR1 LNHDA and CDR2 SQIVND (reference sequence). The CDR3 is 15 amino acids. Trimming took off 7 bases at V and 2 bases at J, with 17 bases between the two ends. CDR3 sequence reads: CASKESGGANYGYTF. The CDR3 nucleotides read TGTGCCAGTAAAGAGTCGGGCGGGGCGAACTATGGCTACACCTTC.

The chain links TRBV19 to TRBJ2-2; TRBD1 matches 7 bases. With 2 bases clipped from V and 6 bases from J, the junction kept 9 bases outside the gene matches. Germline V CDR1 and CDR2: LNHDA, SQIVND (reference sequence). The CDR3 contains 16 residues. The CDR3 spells CASSISLRGQAGELFF. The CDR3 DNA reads TGTGCCAGTAGTATAAGTCTGAGGGGGCAGGCCGGGGAGCTGTTTTTT.

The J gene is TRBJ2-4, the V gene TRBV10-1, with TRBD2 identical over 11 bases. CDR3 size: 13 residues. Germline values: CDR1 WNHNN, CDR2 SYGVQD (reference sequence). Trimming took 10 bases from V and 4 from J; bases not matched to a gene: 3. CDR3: CAKIAGGKNIQYF. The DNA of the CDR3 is TGCGCCAAAATAGCGGGGGGGAAAAACATTCAGTACTTC.

DNA for the CDR3: TGTGCCAGCAGCCAATCAGACGTTTCCCGACAGGGGGCGAGGACCGGGGAGCTGTTTTTT. Its translation: CASSQSDVSRQGARTGELFF. The rearrangement links TRBV3-1 (or the pseudogene TRBV3-2) to TRBJ2-2; 10 nucleotides line up with TRBD1. Losses at the gene ends were 2 bases for V and 5 bases for J; bases not matched to a gene: 17. This CDR3 spans 20 amino acids. Germline V gene data show CDR1 as LGHDT and CDR2 as YNNKEL (reference sequence).

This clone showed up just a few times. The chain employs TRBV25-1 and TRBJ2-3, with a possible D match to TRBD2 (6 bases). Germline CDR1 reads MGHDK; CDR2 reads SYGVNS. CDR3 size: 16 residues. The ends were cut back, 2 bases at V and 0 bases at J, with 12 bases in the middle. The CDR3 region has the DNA TGTGCCAGCAGTGAACGGGGGTCCTCTAGCACAGATACGCAGTATTTT. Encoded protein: CASSERGSSSTDTQYF.

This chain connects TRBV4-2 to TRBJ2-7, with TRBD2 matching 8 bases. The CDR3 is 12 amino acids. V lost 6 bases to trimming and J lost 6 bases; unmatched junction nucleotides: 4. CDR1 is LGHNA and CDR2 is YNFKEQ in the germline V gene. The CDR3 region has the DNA TGTGCCAGCAGATCCGGGGGGGCCGAGCAGTACTTC. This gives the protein CASRSGGAEQYF.

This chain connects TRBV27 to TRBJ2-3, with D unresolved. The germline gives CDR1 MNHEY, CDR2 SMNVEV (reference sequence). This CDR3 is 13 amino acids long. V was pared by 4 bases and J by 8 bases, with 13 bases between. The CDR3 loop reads CASSSSGGFTQYF. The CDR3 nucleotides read TGTGCCAGCAGTTCCTCCGGCGGTTTTACGCAGTATTTT.

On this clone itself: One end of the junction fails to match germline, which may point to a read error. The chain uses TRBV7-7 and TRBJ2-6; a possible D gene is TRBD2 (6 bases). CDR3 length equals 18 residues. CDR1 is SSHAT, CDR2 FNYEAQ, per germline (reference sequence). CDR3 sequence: CASSLAQPGGSGANVLTF. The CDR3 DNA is TGTGCTAGCAGCTTAGCTCAGCCCGGGGGCTCTGGGGCCAACGTCCTGACTTTC.